Only a few counts were recorded for the clone carrying this T cell receptor beta chain. Antigen: not known. Via the markers CD45RO/CCR7/CD25/CD127/CD95/CD27, stem cell-like memory, regulatory, central memory and naive CD4+ cells were sorted. Trimming removed 3 bases at V and 4 bases at J, with 18 bases between. The CDR3 contains 16 residues. Germline values: CDR1 SGHDN, CDR2 FVKESK. The data were taken from a study of beta chain features in type 1 diabetes. Overall study results and limits: Shorter templates might be favored by PCR, and equally so in patients and in controls. Significant though moderate, a shortening of TCRB CDR3s appeared in all four CD4+ subsets of Type 1 diabetes patients. More deletions and fewer insertions at VDJ junctions were found in patients with type 1 diabetes.

Of the isolated RNA, all was reverse transcribed, and so the sequenced material was expressed TCRB transcripts. Regulatory, naive and central memory T cell samples averaged approximately 3.4 million reads. Sequencing was performed with immunoSEQ multiplex PCR; in TCRdb, only in-frame clones are kept and a portion is missing. The sample consists of 200,000 to 250,000 clones, approximately 14% of them appearing once. The clonotype originates from a man aged 30 to 39 with type 1 diabetes. The rearrangement uses TRBV14 and TRBJ2-5; TRBD1 is a possible D gene (7 bases). The sample taken for sequencing was naive CD4+ T cells from blood. The CDR3 region is CASSQGGQSFGETQYF. CDR3 nucleotides: TGTGCCAGCAGCCAGGGGGGACAGTCCTTCGGAGAGACCCAGTACTTC.